The rows below give T cell receptor beta chains drawn from one sample of a study of T-cell memory formation after mild COVID-19. TCRdb passed the 5' RACE reads through MiXCR, listing each CDR3 protein once. The sample lists 380,000 or so distinct CDR3 sequences, roughly 13% occurring once. The material sequenced was PBMCs or a T cell subset sorted from them (not recorded which). Source of these receptors: a man aged 18 to 30 who had mild COVID-19 (a few samples of this study predate the infection). Cell type and time point are not known. Each CDR3 is given with its conserved first and last residue. The order of the fields is D gene, CDR3 length, J gene, clone size, V gene, CDR3 protein, CDR3 DNA. The D gene is left open where the match is weak. Not every row has a clone size; where given, it reads once, few, many or a size class.

. 15 TRBJ2-5 few TRBV15 CATSRDKRQAPFLNF TGTGCCACCAGCAGAGATAAGAGGCAGGCCCCATTTCTGAACTTC
TRBD1 14 TRBJ1-2 few TRBV7-9 CASSGQGELEGYTF TGTGCCAGCAGCGGACAGGGGGAGTTAGAGGGCTACACCTTC
TRBD1 16 TRBJ1-5 . TRBV7-2 CASSRLGQGNNQPQHF TGTGCCAGCAGCCGACTAGGACAGGGGAACAATCAGCCCCAGCATTTT
. 13 TRBJ1-5 . TRBV12-3/TRBV12-4 CASSGQLDQPQHF TGTGCCAGCAGTGGACAGCTCGATCAGCCCCAGCATTTT
. 15 TRBJ1-2 few TRBV27 CASSLFGDPRGGYTF TGTGCCAGCAGTTTATTCGGAGACCCTCGGGGTGGCTACACCTTC
TRBD1 16 TRBJ2-2 . TRBV23-1 CASSQPIDRGTGELFF TGCGCCAGCAGTCAACCTATCGACAGGGGCACCGGGGAGCTGTTTTTT
. 13 TRBJ2-5 few TRBV18 CASSPPMEETQYF TGTGCCAGCTCACCACCGATGGAAGAGACCCAGTACTTC
. 14 TRBJ1-3 many TRBV12-3/TRBV12-4 CASSSLGFGNTIYF TGTGCCAGCAGTTCCCTGGGATTCGGAAACACCATATATTTT
. 14 TRBJ2-2 many TRBV25-1 CASSVSGWAGELFF TGTGCCAGCAGTGTTTCGGGATGGGCCGGGGAGCTGTTTTTT
TRBD1 16 TRBJ2-7 . TRBV5-6 CASSLLLGTATYEQYF TGTGCCAGCAGCTTGCTGCTCGGGACAGCAACCTACGAGCAGTACTTC
. 14 TRBJ2-2 few TRBV3-1 CASSQSSGTGELFF TGTGCCAGCAGCCAATCTTCGGGCACCGGGGAGCTGTTTTTT
. 16 TRBJ2-3 . TRBV7-8 CASSLGGGGYTDTQYF TGTGCCAGCAGCTTAGGGGGCGGGGGCTACACAGATACGCAGTATTTT
. 15 TRBJ2-3 few TRBV6-5 CASSYIGGRSDTQYF TGTGCCAGCAGTTACATCGGGGGGCGCTCAGATACGCAGTATTTT
. 17 TRBJ1-1 . TRBV4-1 CASSSRTDGTSNTEAFF TGCGCCAGCAGCTCGAGAACGGACGGAACCTCGAACACTGAAGCTTTCTTT
. 17 TRBJ2-1 few TRBV27 CASSLGDWRGSYNEQFF TGTGCCAGCAGTTTAGGGGACTGGAGGGGCTCCTACAATGAGCAGTTCTTC
. 14 TRBJ1-4 . TRBV19 CASSTGIGDEKLFF TGTGCCAGTAGTACGGGCATAGGGGATGAAAAACTGTTTTTT
TRBD1 15 TRBJ2-2 few TRBV7-6 CASSPRQGDTGELFF TGTGCCAGCAGCCCGAGACAGGGCGACACCGGGGAGCTGTTTTTT
TRBD2 18 TRBJ2-3 . TRBV7-2 CASSSRASGGRLTDTQYF TGTGCCAGCAGCTCTCGGGCTAGCGGGGGCCGCCTCACAGATACGCAGTATTTT
. 14 TRBJ2-1 many TRBV11-1 CASSQIGTTNEQFF TGTGCCAGCAGCCAAATCGGGACAACCAATGAGCAGTTCTTC
. 11 TRBJ1-1 . TRBV6-5 CASRSGWQAFF TGTGCCAGCAGATCAGGGTGGCAAGCTTTCTTT
. 14 TRBJ2-1 . TRBV12-3/TRBV12-4 CASRYTGANNEQFF TGTGCCAGCAGATATACGGGGGCCAACAATGAGCAGTTCTTC
. 12 TRBJ1-1 . TRBV18 CASKELNTEAFF TGTGCCAGTAAGGAGCTGAACACTGAAGCTTTCTTT
. 16 TRBJ1-6 . TRBV11-1 CASSLFTTDSNSPLHF TGTGCCAGCAGCTTATTTACGACGGACAGTAATTCACCCCTCCACTTT
. 14 TRBJ2-2 few TRBV19 CASTSEGLGGELFF TGTGCCAGTACAAGTGAGGGATTGGGCGGGGAGCTGTTTTTT
TRBD1 11 TRBJ1-1 . TRBV24-1 CATGQGAEAFF TGTGCCACCGGACAGGGGGCTGAAGCTTTCTTT